This T cell receptor beta chain derives from a study of shared clonotypes between healthy human individuals. CDR1 and CDR2 (germline): GTSNPN, SVGIG (reference sequence). The length of the CDR3 is 12 residues. Between the trimmed V and J ends, which lost 7 bases and 6 bases, there was a span of 10 bases. Recent acute infections and vaccinations were absent in the healthy HIV-negative adult donors. Sequencing was performed with immunoSEQ multiplex PCR; in TCRdb, only in-frame clones are kept and a portion is missing. Among 2,500,000 or so clones listed, more than 85% were seen once. This clone came up once.

The receptor was derived from a man between 18 and 35 years old in good health. Some clones in this sample may be carry-over from other donors' samples. Sequenced input: naive CD4+ T cells from PBMCs. Described subset: CD45RA+ positively selected. The gene calls are TRBV30 and TRBJ1-6, with D unclear. This CDR3 reads CALGFINSPLHF. The CDR3 DNA is TGTGCCTTAGGGTTTATTAATTCACCCCTCCACTTT.